The 8 T cell receptor beta chains given below trace back to one sample, sequenced in a study of blood T cells in healthy people across ages. Primers used in a second PCR of roughly 6 to 11 cycles were a sample-barcoded 5' primer and a J-beta primer mix. TCRdb ran MiXCR on the 5' RACE reads and lists one entry per CDR3 protein. In the table there are around 2 million distinct CDR3 sequences, approximately 39% of which are singletons. Sequencing was carried out using blood. The source is a human donor in good health.

The chain carries TRBV11-3 and TRBJ2-7, with D possibly being TRBD1 or TRBD2 (6 bases each). Trimming removed 7 bases at V and 5 bases at J, with 15 bases between. CDR3 length: 13 amino acids. CDR1 SGHNT and CDR2 YENEEA come from the germline V gene. The CDR3 region is CASTPGANNEQYF. CDR3 DNA: TGTGCCAGCACCCCGGGGGCCAACAACGAGCAGTACTTC.

This chain connects TRBV4-3 to TRBJ2-1; tentative D call: TRBD2 (6 bases). V was pared by 4 bases and J by 5 bases, with 15 bases between. Germline V gene sequence: CDR1 LGHNA, CDR2 YSLEER. There are 15 residues in the CDR3. As DNA, the CDR3 is TGCGCCAGCAGCCCACCCGGGACTCACCACAATGAGCAGTTCTTC. This encodes CASSPPGTHHNEQFF.

This clonotype was picked up a small number of times. This sequence joins TRBV5-1 and TRBJ2-5; maybe TRBD1 (5 bases). Germline V gene lookup returns CDR1 SGHRS and CDR2 YFSETQ. The CDR3 is made up of 13 amino acids. V gave up 6 bases and J gave up 3 bases, with 12 bases separating them. This chain's CDR3 is CASTLVGEETQYF. The CDR3 bases are TGCGCCAGCACCCTTGTAGGGGAAGAGACCCAGTACTTC.

The chain has TRBV6-5 and TRBJ1-1; 8 nucleotides agree with TRBD1. Germline V gene lookup returns CDR1 MNHEY and CDR2 SVGAGI. V was clipped by 7 bases and J by 0 bases; unmatched bases: 10. The CDR3 extends over 16 amino acids. The CDR3 DNA is TGTGCCAGCACCTCCACGGCAGGGGGCATGAACACTGAAGCTTTCTTT. Residues: CASTSTAGGMNTEAFF.

The rearrangement uses TRBV4-3 and TRBJ2-7; perhaps TRBD1 as D (6 bases). Looked up from germline, CDR1 is LGHNA and CDR2 is YSLEER. This CDR3 is built from 14 residues. Deletions cut 4 bases from V and 3 bases from J, with 13 bases between. CDR3 protein: CASSLPQDSYEQYF. CDR3 nucleotides: TGCGCCAGCAGCCTCCCCCAGGACAGCTACGAGCAGTACTTC.

This clonotype was detected a few times. The chain has TRBV2 and TRBJ2-7; D is tentatively TRBD1 or TRBD2 (5 bases each). CDR1 is SNHLY and CDR2 is FYNNEI in the germline V gene. Deletions cut 6 bases from V and 0 bases from J, with 12 bases between. This CDR3 region has 14 residues. CDR3 loop: CASREGRLSYEQYF. CDR3 in DNA: TGTGCCAGCAGAGAGGGACGGCTCTCCTACGAGCAGTACTTC.

The chain has TRBV9 and TRBJ2-5; 10 bases are shared with TRBD2. The CDR3 is 16 amino acids. V trimming: 0 bases; J trimming: 1 base; junction bases outside the gene matches: 3. Germline V gene sequence: CDR1 SGDLS, CDR2 YYNGEE. The CDR3 sequence is CASSVVVAGGQETQYF. Written as DNA, the CDR3 is TGTGCCAGCAGCGTAGTGGTAGCGGGGGGCCAAGAGACCCAGTACTTC.

The chain employs TRBV7-8 and TRBJ2-5, with TRBD2 matching 8 bases. V lost 2 bases, J lost 5 bases, and 4 bases stayed unmatched. In germline, CDR1 is SGHVS, CDR2 FQNEAQ. The CDR3 totals 14 residues. The CDR3 region has the DNA TGTGCCAGCAGCTTATTGACTAGCGAGGAGACCCAGTACTTC. It encodes CASSLLTSEETQYF.